The 27 T cell receptor beta chains listed next were all sequenced from one sample in a study of cytomegalovirus exposure and HLA in healthy donors. It was with 60 Vbeta and 13 Jbeta primers that the PCR ran. TCRdb keeps only in-frame clones here, not all; method: immunoSEQ multiplex PCR. The table includes 200,000 to 250,000 clones, roughly 80% detected once. Material: PBMCs. The receptors were sampled from a woman aged 40 to 55 in good health and CMV-seropositive.

This chain joins TRBV9 and TRBJ1-5, with a possible D match to TRBD1 (6 bases). CDR3 size: 16 residues. Germline V lookup: CDR1 SGDLS, CDR2 YYNGEE. V lost 5 bases and J 2 bases, leaving 17 bases between the germline ends. The CDR3 DNA is TGTGCCAGCAGGGATGGGGGCCCTAAGGGCAATCAGCCCCAGCATTTT. Its translation is CASRDGGPKGNQPQHF.

The rearrangement joins TRBV7-8 to TRBJ2-2; maybe TRBD1 (6 bases). Germline V gene sequence: CDR1 SGHVS, CDR2 FQNEAQ. CDR3 length: 16 residues. Trimming took 6 bases from V and 5 from J, leaving 19 bases between them. Here the CDR3 DNA reads TGTGCCAGCAGAAAAGAACAGGGAAGAGGGACCGGGGAGCTGTTTTTT. Amino acid sequence: CASRKEQGRGTGELFF.

This sequence joins TRBV4-1 and TRBJ1-1; tentative D call: TRBD1 (5 bases). The CDR3 has 17 residues. Deletions cut 1 base from V and 0 bases from J, with 15 bases between. Looked up from germline, CDR1 is MGHRA and CDR2 is YSYEKL. The CDR3 coding sequence is TGCGCCAGCAGCCAAGGGGCAATGACAGCAATGAACACTGAAGCTTTCTTT. This sequence encodes CASSQGAMTAMNTEAFF.

This chain joins TRBV5-4 and TRBJ2-7; 7 bases line up with TRBD1. The germline CDR1 and CDR2 sequences are SGHNT and YYREEE (reference sequence). The CDR3 covers 15 residues. J lost 4 bases, V lost 0 bases, and 7 bases had no gene match. The DNA for the CDR3 is TGTGCCAGCAGCTTGGCGCCAGGGGGTGCGTACGAGCAGTACTTC. Its translation: CASSLAPGGAYEQYF.

The genes are TRBV19 and TRBJ1-3; weak D call: TRBD1 (5 bases). The length of the CDR3 is 13 residues. Per the germline V gene, CDR1 is LNHDA and CDR2 is SQIVND (reference sequence). The ends were cut back, 10 bases at V and 0 bases at J, with 10 bases in the middle. CDR3 coding DNA: TGTGCCACCGGACATCACTCTGGAAACACCATATATTTT. Amino acid sequence: CATGHHSGNTIYF.

The genes are TRBV11-2 and TRBJ2-4, with D tentatively TRBD2 (6 bases). V was shortened by 2 bases and J by 6 bases, with 17 bases between the two germline ends. Germline assignment: CDR1 SGHAT and CDR2 FQNNGV. The CDR3 totals 16 residues. The CDR3 sequence: CASSLFTSGVGNIQYF. The CDR3 DNA sequence: TGTGCCAGCAGCTTATTCACGTCGGGGGTGGGAAACATTCAGTACTTC.

Here the CDR3 reads CASLRTGSPDTQYF. CDR3 DNA sequence: TGTGCCAGCCTTAGGACAGGGTCCCCAGATACGCAGTATTTT. The chain carries TRBV6-1 and TRBJ2-3, with 8 positions matching TRBD1. With V trimmed by 8 bases and J by 4 bases, 8 bases remained unmatched. The length of the CDR3 is 14 residues. Germline CDR1 is MNHNS and CDR2 is SASEGT.

The chain has TRBV7-9 and TRBJ2-1, with 7 bases fitting TRBD1. The germline V gene encodes CDR1 SEHNR and CDR2 FQNEAQ (reference sequence). Losses at the gene ends were 3 bases for V and 9 bases for J; bases not matched to a gene: 11. This CDR3 is built from 15 residues. This CDR3 is CASSLGQTRTREQFF. The CDR3 DNA follows: TGTGCCAGCAGCTTGGGACAGACCCGAACGCGTGAGCAGTTCTTC.

The chain carries TRBV30 and TRBJ1-5; D might be TRBD1 (5 bases). The CDR3 has 15 residues. CDR1 is GTSNPN, CDR2 SVGIG, per germline (reference sequence). V was clipped by 2 bases and J by 7 bases, with 18 bases between them. The CDR3 protein is CAWSRRVGQRQPQHF. Here the CDR3 DNA reads TGTGCCTGGAGTCGCAGGGTCGGCCAGAGGCAGCCCCAGCATTTT.

The rearrangement links TRBV9 to TRBJ1-1; D is unresolved. The V gene's germline CDR1 is SGDLS and CDR2 YYNGEE. The CDR3 extends over 14 amino acids. V was pared by 1 base and J by 0 bases, with 7 bases between. CDR3 coding DNA: TGTGCCAGCAGCGTAAAGGCGGTGAACACTGAAGCTTTCTTT. Translated: CASSVKAVNTEAFF.

The table lists this clone with a few counts. J is TRBJ2-2 and V is TRBV4-1, with a weak D call TRBD1 (5 bases). Germline V CDR1 and CDR2: MGHRA, YSYEKL. This CDR3 comprises 20 residues. Trimming took 0 bases from V and 7 from J, leaving 27 bases between them. The CDR3, as DNA: TGCGCCAGCAGCCAAGATCTGTTGAGCAGGGAAGAATCGTCTATCGGGGAGCTGTTTTTT. This encodes CASSQDLLSREESSIGELFF.

The chain joins TRBV19 to TRBJ1-1, with TRBD1 matching over 7 bases. Germline lookup yields CDR1 LNHDA and CDR2 SQIVND (reference sequence). V was pared by 6 bases and J by 4 bases, with 2 bases of the junction left unmatched. There are 12 residues in the CDR3. This chain's CDR3 is CASRQGSTEAFF. CDR3 nucleotide sequence: TGTGCCAGTAGACAGGGGAGCACTGAAGCTTTCTTT.

The V call is TRBV9, the J call TRBJ2-7, with TRBD1 identical over 9 bases. The CDR3 totals 15 residues. With 3 bases clipped from V and 0 bases from J, the junction kept 4 bases outside the gene matches. Germline values: CDR1 SGDLS, CDR2 YYNGEE. CDR3 amino acids: CASSAGTGSSYEQYF. In DNA form, the CDR3 reads TGTGCCAGCAGCGCCGGGACAGGGAGCTCCTACGAGCAGTACTTC.

The gene calls are TRBV11-2 and TRBJ1-3, with D unclear. Per the germline V gene, CDR1 is SGHAT and CDR2 is FQNNGV. V was trimmed by 8 bases and J by 1 base, leaving 9 bases between them. The CDR3 sequence is 13 residues long. CDR3 sequence (DNA): TGTGCCAGCGTCCTGCAGTCTGGAAACACCATATATTTT. It yields the protein CASVLQSGNTIYF.

V is TRBV6-1 and J is TRBJ2-2; 11 bases map to TRBD2. Germline V gene lookup returns CDR1 MNHNS and CDR2 SASEGT. V dropped 4 bases and J dropped 3; count of bases not matched to a gene: 7. The CDR3 has 17 amino acids. Here the CDR3 reads CASSVQLAGVDTGELFF. The DNA of the CDR3 is TGTGCCAGCAGTGTTCAACTAGCGGGGGTGGACACCGGGGAGCTGTTTTTT.

About this clone itself: Other nucleotide sequences from this sample produce the same CDR3. The chain combines TRBV10-3 with TRBJ2-1; TRBD2 agrees at 10 bases. Germline-derived CDR1 and CDR2 are ENHRY and SYGVKD. The CDR3 loop spans 15 amino acids. Trimming took 5 bases from V and 6 from J; bases not matched to a gene: 7. The CDR3 sequence: CAISPAGGPGNEQFF. The CDR3 DNA reads as TGTGCCATCAGTCCAGCGGGGGGGCCTGGCAATGAGCAGTTCTTC.

This clone came up a few times. At one end the junction does not follow the germline gene, possibly because of a read error. The chain combines TRBV7-9 with TRBJ1-1; 7 nucleotides align to TRBD1. This CDR3 contains 16 residues. Germline lookup yields CDR1 SEHNR and CDR2 FQNEAQ (reference sequence). For the CDR3, the DNA is TGTTCCAGCAGCTTTGAGTCCGGGACAGTGAACACTGAAGCTTTCTTT. The encoded protein is CSSSFESGTVNTEAFF.

This chain joins TRBV4-1 and TRBJ2-1; D perhaps matches TRBD2 (7 bases). Deletions cut 5 bases from V and 5 bases from J, with 25 bases between. The germline V gene has CDR1 MGHRA and CDR2 YSYEKL. The CDR3 contains 18 residues. The CDR3, as DNA: TGCGCCAGCAGCGCCCGTGGGTGGGGGGGCCTTGAGGACAATGAGCAGTTCTTC. It yields the protein CASSARGWGGLEDNEQFF.

Here the CDR3 DNA reads TGTGCCAGTAGTATCTCTAGCAATCAGCCCCAGCATTTT. Amino acids: CASSISSNQPQHF. This chain links TRBV19 with TRBJ1-5; D not resolved. Trimming stripped 3 bases from V and 0 bases from J, with 3 bases between. The CDR3 is made up of 13 amino acids. CDR1 LNHDA and CDR2 SQIVND come from the germline V gene (reference sequence).

V gene TRBV5-4 combines with J gene TRBJ2-1; 8 bases line up with TRBD2. The germline V gene has CDR1 SGHNT and CDR2 YYREEE (reference sequence). With V trimmed by 6 bases and J by 3 bases, 11 bases remained unmatched. This CDR3 region has 16 residues. The CDR3 spells CASTSEGGGLYNEQFF. DNA for the CDR3: TGTGCCAGCACCTCCGAGGGCGGGGGGCTCTACAATGAGCAGTTCTTC.

The chain carries TRBV5-6 and TRBJ1-1; D uncertain. Germline V gives CDR1 SGHDT, CDR2 YYEEEE. Trimming removed 0 bases from V and 1 base from J, with 7 bases in between. The length of the CDR3 is 14 residues. This CDR3 is CASSLASRNTEAFF. CDR3 coding DNA: TGTGCCAGCAGCTTGGCTTCGAGGAACACTGAAGCTTTCTTT.

The chain combines TRBV27 with TRBJ2-2; 8 nucleotides agree with TRBD1. This CDR3 is built from 19 residues. The junction had 19 bases not matched to a gene; V was cut back by 5 bases and J by 5 bases. CDR1 MNHEY and CDR2 SMNVEV come from the germline V gene (reference sequence). The CDR3 reads CASSPGNNRQGRRTGELFF. CDR3 nucleotides: TGTGCCAGCAGTCCGGGAAATAATCGACAGGGGCGAAGAACCGGGGAGCTGTTTTTT.

A note on this clone: This may be a read error, as it is one base from a much larger clone. The V gene is TRBV5-6, the J gene TRBJ2-7; D not resolved. Germline CDR1 SGHDT, CDR2 YYEEEE. This CDR3 comprises 13 residues. The germline V and J ends were trimmed by 0 bases and 0 bases, with 4 bases remaining between them. The CDR3 coding sequence is TGTGCCAGCAGCTTGGGGAGCTCCTACGAGCAGTACTTC. It yields the protein CASSLGSSYEQYF.

This clone was recorded only once. This chain joins TRBV19 and TRBJ2-5; D possibly corresponds to TRBD1 (6 bases). Germline V gives CDR1 LNHDA, CDR2 SQIVND (reference sequence). Between the trimmed V and J ends, which lost 10 bases and 5 bases, there was a span of 23 bases. The CDR3 has 15 amino acids. The CDR3 bases are TGTGCCACCAAGGACAGTCACACTCCGGAGGAGACCCAGTACTTC. Encoded protein: CATKDSHTPEETQYF.

The chain couples TRBV6-5 to TRBJ2-7; TRBD1 aligns across 11 bases. CDR1 and CDR2 from the germline V gene are MNHEY and SVGAGI. The CDR3 sequence is 16 residues long. V was clipped by 4 bases and J by 7 bases; unmatched bases: 12. The CDR3 nucleotides are TGTGCCAGCAGTTCATCCGGGACAGGGGGATTAGGGGAGCAGTACTTC. Amino acids: CASSSSGTGGLGEQYF.

This clone has just one count. V and J are TRBV28 and TRBJ2-1; no firm D call. With 7 bases removed from V and 1 base from J, the gap between germline ends came to 17 bases. Looked up from germline, CDR1 is MDHEN and CDR2 is SYDVKM. CDR3 length: 16 residues. The CDR3 nucleotides are TGTGCCAGCAAGGTGACGGGTATAACATCCTACAATGAGCAGTTCTTC. Amino acid sequence: CASKVTGITSYNEQFF. The variable domain in full, completed from reference TRBV28 and TRBJ2-1, reads DVKVTQSSRYLVKRTGEKVFLECVQDMDHENMFWYRQDPGLGLRLIYFSYDVKMKEKGDIPEGYSVSREKKERFSLILESASTNQTSMYLCASKVTGITSYNEQFFGPGTRLTVL.

As concerns this clone: This CDR3 is also generated by other DNA sequences in the sample. The chain joins TRBV30 to TRBJ1-6; TRBD1 aligns across 10 bases. J gave up 9 bases and V 5 bases, and 7 bases lay outside the gene matches. Germline V lookup: CDR1 GTSNPN, CDR2 SVGIG (reference sequence). The CDR3 length is 14 residues. CDR3: CAWHTGTGVSPLHF. CDR3 nucleotides: TGTGCCTGGCATACCGGGACAGGGGTTTCACCCCTCCACTTT.